This T cell receptor (beta chain) was recovered during a study of control samples from healthy donors and cancer patients. Profiled with immunoSEQ multiplex PCR; TCRdb holds only in-frame clones, not every one. Of about 80,000 clones listed, about 89% are singletons. This clone was seen once. Germline-derived CDR1 and CDR2 are MNHEY and SMNVEV (reference sequence). V was trimmed by 0 bases and J by 7 bases, leaving 18 bases between them. This CDR3 is 16 amino acids long. Sequenced input: blood. This sequence joins TRBV27 and TRBJ1-2; a weak D match, TRBD1 (5 bases). The source is a woman aged 55-75 years in good health. Here the CDR3 reads CASSLSFGAAFSGYTF. CDR3 in DNA: TGTGCCAGCAGTTTATCTTTCGGGGCGGCCTTTAGTGGCTACACCTTC.